What follows is one T cell receptor beta chain and its context. Its antigen is undetermined. The sorting of each CD8+ T cell subset was done in triplicate, at 250,000 to 300,000 cells each. CDR1 is DFQATT, CDR2 SNEGSKA, per germline (reference sequence). The CDR3 contains 12 residues. UMI-labeled 5' RACE yielded the TRB cDNA libraries. One entry per CDR3 protein, without DNA, is what TCRdb gives after re-calling the 5' RACE reads. Its clone listing holds 140,000 to 150,000 distinct CDR3 sequences. The data were obtained in a study of CXCR3-negative and CXCR3-positive naive CD8 T cells. General observations from the study: CXCR3 expression dropped partially after cryopreservation, and most assays relied on fresh PBMCs. Naive cells positive for CXCR3 carried more hydrophobic TRB CDR3s than CXCR3-negative ones. Memory CD8+ cells showed much lower diversity, while both naive subsets were comparably high.

The sequencing sample was made of naive CXCR3+ CD8+ T cells from blood. Subset reported: CD45RO-CCR7+CD27+CD95- naive CD8+ T cells expressing CXCR3 (TNR3+). The J gene is TRBJ2-7, the V gene TRBV20-1. This clonotype was obtained from a human donor in good health. Some clones in this sample may be carry-over from other donors' samples. The CDR3 loop is CNPKGSSYEQYF.